Listed here are 30 T cell receptor beta chains from one sample, sequenced in a study of blood T cell repertoires in COVID-19. Repertoires were generated with immunoSEQ multiplex PCR, while TCRdb's copy carries only in-frame clones and drops some. This table holds roughly 340,000 clones, around 87% found once. Material for sequencing was PBMCs or T cells enriched from blood (not recorded which). Source of these receptors: a man younger than 35 who had recovered from COVID-19.

The CDR3 sequence is CASSLGQANQPQHF. Here the CDR3 DNA reads TGTGCCAGCAGCTTAGGACAGGCGAATCAGCCCCAGCATTTT. The V gene is TRBV11-2, the J gene TRBJ1-5, with a weak D call TRBD1 (6 bases). V was trimmed by 1 base and J by 4 bases, leaving 8 bases between them. Germline CDR1 reads SGHAT; CDR2 reads FQNNGV. This CDR3 is built from 14 residues.

The rearrangement links TRBV30 to TRBJ2-2, with TRBD1 identical over 8 bases. The trim removed 2 bases at V and 7 bases at J, leaving 9 bases unmatched. Per the germline V gene, CDR1 is GTSNPN and CDR2 is SVGIG (reference sequence). The CDR3 covers 15 residues. In DNA, the CDR3 is TGTGCCTGGAGTTACCCGGACAGGGATGTCGGGGAGCTGTTTTTT. Encoded protein: CAWSYPDRDVGELFF.

The chain joins TRBV28 to TRBJ2-7; tentative D call: TRBD2 (5 bases). Germline CDR1 and CDR2: MDHEN and SYDVKM. The CDR3 is 17 amino acids. V lost 4 bases and J 0 bases, leaving 19 bases between the germline ends. CDR3 nucleotides: TGTGCCAGCAGTTACACTTTAAGCGGAGCTTCCTCCTACGAGCAGTACTTC. Translated: CASSYTLSGASSYEQYF.

This chain links TRBV7-2 with TRBJ2-5, with D possibly TRBD2 on 5 matching bases. V gave up 7 bases and J gave up 9 bases, with 15 bases separating them. Germline loops: CDR1 SGHTA, CDR2 FQGNSA. The CDR3 contains 12 residues. DNA for the CDR3: TGTGCCAGCACCCTCGGGGTCGGCTCCCAGTACTTC. Translating it yields CASTLGVGSQYF.

The chain has TRBV30 and TRBJ2-1; 8 nucleotides match TRBD2. This CDR3 has 12 amino acids. Germline assignment: CDR1 GTSNPN and CDR2 SVGIG (reference sequence). Germline trimming cut 4 bases from V and 5 bases from J; bases unmatched to any gene: 1. The DNA of the CDR3 is TGTGCCTGGACTAGCGGGCACAATGAGCAGTTCTTC. Translation: CAWTSGHNEQFF.

The V gene is TRBV7-8, the J gene TRBJ1-6; 8 nucleotides agree with TRBD1. The V segment lost 3 bases and the J segment 5 bases; nucleotides outside the gene matches: 9. CDR1 is SGHVS and CDR2 is FQNEAQ in the germline V gene. The CDR3 is 17 amino acids. DNA for the CDR3: TGTGCCAGCAGCTTTACCCCCGGACAGGGTAATAATTCACCCCTCCACTTT. Translation: CASSFTPGQGNNSPLHF.

V gene TRBV18 combines with J gene TRBJ1-2; TRBD1 matches at 7 bases. With 2 bases clipped from V and 3 bases from J, the junction kept 3 bases outside the gene matches. This CDR3 has 14 residues. Germline loops: CDR1 KGHSH, CDR2 LQKENI. The CDR3 region has the DNA TGTGCCAGCTCACCAGGGACAGCCCACTATGGCTACACCTTC. This codes for CASSPGTAHYGYTF.

V is TRBV19 and J is TRBJ2-1; 8 positions agree with TRBD2. The CDR3 length is 17 residues. V lost 4 bases, J lost 0 bases, and 8 bases stayed unmatched. Germline CDR1 is LNHDA and CDR2 is SQIVND (reference sequence). For the CDR3, the DNA is TGTGCCAGTAGTACCGGGGGACTAGTCGGCTCCTACAATGAGCAGTTCTTC. Its protein is CASSTGGLVGSYNEQFF.

The chain couples TRBV9 to TRBJ2-7; 7 bases match TRBD1. The germline V gene has CDR1 SGDLS and CDR2 YYNGEE. The V and J ends lost 0 bases and 0 bases, in that order; junction bases with no gene match: 3. CDR3 length: 15 amino acids. The DNA of the CDR3 is TGTGCCAGCAGCGTAGGCCCAGGGGGCTCCTACGAGCAGTACTTC. It is translated as CASSVGPGGSYEQYF.

The J gene is TRBJ2-1, the V gene TRBV9; TRBD2 matches at 7 bases. There are 16 residues in the CDR3. Germline CDR1 reads SGDLS; CDR2 reads YYNGEE. With V trimmed by 3 bases and J by 4 bases, 10 bases remained unmatched. CDR3 bases: TGTGCCAGCAGCGACCTGACTAGCCGAACTTACAATGAGCAGTTCTTC. It yields the protein CASSDLTSRTYNEQFF. Full variable domain (rest looked up from reference TRBV9 and TRBJ2-1): DSGVTQTPKHLITATGQRVTLRCSPRSGDLSVYWYQQSLDQGLQFLIQYYNGEERAKGNILERFSAQQFPDLHSELNLSSLELGDSALYFCASSDLTSRTYNEQFFGPGTRLTVL.

The chain joins TRBV19 to TRBJ2-1; the D is unclear. The V gene's germline CDR1 is LNHDA and CDR2 SQIVND (reference sequence). Between the trimmed V and J ends, which lost 5 bases and 2 bases, there was a span of 4 bases. The CDR3 loop spans 12 amino acids. CDR3 region: CASSPTYNEQFF. The CDR3 DNA reads TGTGCCAGTAGTCCCACCTACAATGAGCAGTTCTTC.

This clone was seen a few times. V is TRBV19 and J is TRBJ1-1; tentatively, D is TRBD1 (5 bases). CDR1 and CDR2 from the germline V gene are LNHDA and SQIVND (reference sequence). The CDR3 has 13 amino acids. V was trimmed by 7 bases and J by 4 bases, leaving 13 bases between them. The CDR3 loop is CASNMARGTEAFF. The CDR3 DNA follows: TGTGCCAGTAATATGGCAAGGGGCACTGAAGCTTTCTTT.

This clone has only one observation. The chain uses TRBV29-1 and TRBJ2-5, with 7 bases identical to TRBD1. The J segment lost 2 bases and the V segment lost 0 bases, leaving 3 bases of the junction unmatched. The CDR3 totals 14 residues. In germline, CDR1 is SQVTM, CDR2 ANQGSEA. CDR3 region: CSVEEGQSQETQYF. CDR3 coding DNA: TGCAGCGTTGAAGAGGGACAGTCACAAGAGACCCAGTACTTC.

V gene TRBV19 combines with J gene TRBJ1-2, with a possible D match to TRBD1 (6 bases). Germline loops: CDR1 LNHDA, CDR2 SQIVND (reference sequence). This CDR3 spans 17 amino acids. Trimming stripped 6 bases from V and 0 bases from J, with 20 bases between. CDR3 coding DNA: TGTGCCAGTAGCGGCGGATTCGACAGGTCGTCTAACTATGGCTACACCTTC. Amino acid sequence: CASSGGFDRSSNYGYTF.

The chain joins TRBV28 to TRBJ1-6; D is unresolved. Trimming took 5 bases from V and 7 from J, leaving 12 bases between them. This CDR3 has 14 amino acids. Germline V gives CDR1 MDHEN, CDR2 SYDVKM. The CDR3 is CASSKVRLNSPLHF. CDR3 coding DNA: TGTGCCAGCAGTAAAGTCCGACTGAATTCACCCCTCCACTTT.

The chain employs TRBV19 and TRBJ2-7; TRBD1 might be the D (5 bases). Trimming cost V 2 bases and J 0 bases, with 8 bases left between them. The germline V gene has CDR1 LNHDA and CDR2 SQIVND (reference sequence). This CDR3 comprises 14 residues. The DNA of the CDR3 is TGTGCCAGTAGTATATGGGGCAACTCCTACGAGCAGTACTTC. It specifies CASSIWGNSYEQYF. Full variable domain (outside the CDR3, taken from reference TRBV19 and TRBJ2-7): DGGITQSPKYLFRKEGQNVTLSCEQNLNHDAMYWYRQDPGQGLRLIYYSQIVNDFQKGDIAEGYSVSREKKESFPLTVTSAQKNPTAFYLCASSIWGNSYEQYFGPGTRLTVT.

The chain is built from TRBV29-1 and TRBJ1-1; 8 nucleotides match TRBD1. Germline loops: CDR1 SQVTM, CDR2 ANQGSEA. The CDR3 runs 11 residues. The J segment lost 11 bases and the V segment lost 5 bases, leaving 7 bases of the junction unmatched. The CDR3 DNA is TGCAGCGTTTCGGACAGGGAAGGCGCTTTCTTT. Translation: CSVSDREGAFF.

V gene TRBV11-3 combines with J gene TRBJ2-2; 8 bases are shared with TRBD2. CDR1 is SGHNT and CDR2 is YENEEA in the germline V gene. The CDR3 spans 19 residues. The V gene end was trimmed by 4 bases and the J gene end by 0 bases; junction bases not matched to a gene: 13. CDR3 region: CASSYRRGSGSSNTGELFF. The DNA of the CDR3 is TGTGCCAGCAGCTACCGGAGGGGCAGCGGGAGTTCGAACACCGGGGAGCTGTTTTTT.

The chain employs TRBV12-3 or TRBV12-4 and TRBJ1-1; unclear D gene. With 2 bases removed from V and 2 bases from J, the gap between germline ends came to 6 bases. This CDR3 spans 13 amino acids. CDR3 DNA: TGTGCCAGCAGTTTAAACAAAAACACTGAAGCTTTCTTT. It yields the protein CASSLNKNTEAFF.

This clone has only a few counts. The chain joins TRBV7-8 to TRBJ1-2; 7 nucleotides match TRBD1. The CDR3 sequence is 16 residues long. V dropped 5 bases and J dropped 3; count of bases not matched to a gene: 12. The germline CDR1 and CDR2 sequences are SGHVS and FQNEAQ. CDR3: CASSPTTGAADYGYTF. In nucleotides, the CDR3 is TGTGCCAGCAGCCCTACAACAGGGGCCGCGGACTATGGCTACACCTTC.

The V and J genes are TRBV5-1 and TRBJ2-6; D is unresolved. With 1 base removed from V and 0 bases from J, the gap between germline ends came to 14 bases. CDR3 length: 18 residues. Germline V gene lookup returns CDR1 SGHRS and CDR2 YFSETQ. The CDR3 reads CASSLSWVTNSGANVLTF. In nucleotides, the CDR3 is TGCGCCAGCAGCTTGTCTTGGGTAACTAACTCTGGGGCCAACGTCCTGACTTTC.

The rearrangement links TRBV3-1 (or the pseudogene TRBV3-2) to TRBJ1-1; the D gene is possibly TRBD1 (6 bases). There are 12 residues in the CDR3. V shed 4 bases and J shed 7 bases, with 10 bases lying between them. Germline assignment: CDR1 LGHDT and CDR2 YNNKEL (reference sequence). Written as DNA, the CDR3 is TGTGCCAGCAGCCCGACAGGCGATGAAGCTTTCTTT. Translated, it gives CASSPTGDEAFF.

The chain carries TRBV5-1 and TRBJ1-1; 9 bases agree with TRBD1. Per the germline V gene, CDR1 is SGHRS and CDR2 is YFSETQ. CDR3 length equals 13 residues. The ends lost 3 bases at V and 4 bases at J; junction bases unmatched: 1. CDR3 DNA: TGCGCCAGCAGCTCGGACAGGGGCACTGAAGCTTTCTTT. It yields the protein CASSSDRGTEAFF.

This clone was counted once. The V call is TRBV5-1, the J call TRBJ2-1, with D perhaps matching TRBD1 (7 bases). The V end lost 0 bases, the J end lost 4 bases, and 11 bases lay between the germline ends. Germline loops: CDR1 SGHRS, CDR2 YFSETQ. This CDR3 is 15 amino acids long. CDR3 region: CASSLAQGGYNEQFF. The DNA for the CDR3 is TGCGCCAGCAGCTTGGCCCAGGGGGGTTACAATGAGCAGTTCTTC.

CDR3: CASGERGNLGYNEQFF. The CDR3 region has the DNA TGTGCCAGCGGGGAGCGGGGGAATCTGGGATACAATGAGCAGTTCTTC. The chain employs TRBV7-6 and TRBJ2-1; 8 positions match TRBD2. Germline loops: CDR1 SGHVS, CDR2 FNYEAQ. The CDR3 spans 16 residues. The V segment lost 8 bases and the J segment 4 bases; nucleotides outside the gene matches: 13.

The rearrangement uses TRBV30 and TRBJ1-2; TRBD1 matches at 7 bases. The germline CDR1 and CDR2 sequences are GTSNPN and SVGIG (reference sequence). Trimming took 1 base from V and 8 from J; bases not matched to a gene: 13. CDR3 length equals 15 residues. As DNA, the CDR3 is TGTGCCTGGAGTGGAATCGGACAGGAGCCTTGGGGCTACACCTTC. Residues: CAWSGIGQEPWGYTF.

The rearrangement uses TRBV14 and TRBJ1-6; D perhaps matches TRBD1 (6 bases). Germline CDR1 SGHDN, CDR2 FVKESK. The CDR3 runs 15 residues. Trimming cost V 4 bases and J 1 base, with 8 bases left between them. The CDR3 spells CASSPQGSYNSPLHF. CDR3 DNA sequence: TGTGCCAGCAGCCCACAGGGATCCTATAATTCACCCCTCCACTTT.

The chain joins TRBV5-4 to TRBJ1-2, with a possible D match to TRBD1 (6 bases). The CDR3 sequence is 17 residues long. CDR1 is SGHNT and CDR2 is YYREEE in the germline V gene (reference sequence). Trimming shortened V by 3 bases and J by 2 bases, and 20 bases separated the two germline ends. The CDR3 reads CASSWGTRLEVNYGYTF. As DNA, the CDR3 is TGTGCCAGCAGCTGGGGGACACGGTTGGAGGTCAACTATGGCTACACCTTC.

This clone was observed once. The V gene is TRBV28, the J gene TRBJ1-6; D gene unclear. The CDR3 contains 15 residues. V was cut by 3 bases and J by 11 bases, with 17 bases left in between. The V gene's germline CDR1 is MDHEN and CDR2 SYDVKM. The CDR3: CASSLNLGGLTPLHF. CDR3 coding DNA: TGTGCCAGCAGTTTGAATCTTGGAGGGCTGACACCCCTCCACTTT.

The chain recombines TRBV12-3 or TRBV12-4 with TRBJ1-6, with D uncertain. The V gene lost 10 bases and the J gene lost 10 bases, with 14 bases spanning the gap. This CDR3 has 12 amino acids. In DNA form, the CDR3 reads TGTGCCACAGCTCGGGGTAGCTCACCCCTCCACTTT. It encodes CATARGSSPLHF.